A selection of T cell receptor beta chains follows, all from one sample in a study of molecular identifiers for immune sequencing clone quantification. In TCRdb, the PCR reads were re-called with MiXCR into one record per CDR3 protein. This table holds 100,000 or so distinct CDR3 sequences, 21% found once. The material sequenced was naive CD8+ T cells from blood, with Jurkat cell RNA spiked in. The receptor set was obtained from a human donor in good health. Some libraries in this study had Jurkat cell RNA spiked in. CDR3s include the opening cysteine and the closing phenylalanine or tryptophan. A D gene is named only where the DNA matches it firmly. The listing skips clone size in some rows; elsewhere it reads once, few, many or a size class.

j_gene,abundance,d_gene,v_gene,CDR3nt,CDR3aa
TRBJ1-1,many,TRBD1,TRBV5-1,TGCGCCAGCAGCTCCACAGGACAGGGAGGGGCTGAAGCTTTCTTT,CASSSTGQGGAEAFF
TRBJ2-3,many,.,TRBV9,TGTGCCAGCAGCGCCCTCATCACAGATACGCAGTATTTT,CASSALITDTQYF
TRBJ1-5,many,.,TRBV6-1,TGTGCCAGCAGTGAATGGGGGGTAGGCAATCAGCCCCAGCATTTT,CASSEWGVGNQPQHF
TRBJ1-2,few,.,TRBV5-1,TGCGCCAGCAGCCCAACGGGGGGGGCGGCCTATGGCTACACCTTC,CASSPTGGAAYGYTF
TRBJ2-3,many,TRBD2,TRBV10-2,TGCGCCAGCAGTCCGGGACTAGCTGCAGATACGCAGTATTTT,CASSPGLAADTQYF
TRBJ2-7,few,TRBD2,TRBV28,TGTGCCAGCAACGAAGACGCTACTAGCGGGGGTAGGCCCTACGAGCAGTACTTC,CASNEDATSGGRPYEQYF
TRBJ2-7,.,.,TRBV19,TGTGCCAGTAGATACCGGGTCGAATCCTACGAGCAGTACTTC,CASRYRVESYEQYF
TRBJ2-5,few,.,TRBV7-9,TGTGCCAGCAGCCAATACTCGGGCCTCGGACAAGAGACCCAGTACTTC,CASSQYSGLGQETQYF
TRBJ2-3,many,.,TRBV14,TGTGCCAGCAGCCAAGACTGGGGGAGGAATGGAGGTGTCACAGATACGCAGTATTTT,CASSQDWGRNGGVTDTQYF
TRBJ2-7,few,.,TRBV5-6,TGTGCCAGCAGCTTGGGGATCAGGGGAGGGTACGAGCAGTACTTC,CASSLGIRGGYEQYF
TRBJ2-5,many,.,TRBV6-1,TGTGCCAGCAGTGAAAATAGTCATCAAGAGACCCAGTACTTC,CASSENSHQETQYF
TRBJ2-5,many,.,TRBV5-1,TGCGCCAGCAGCAACCTAGTAGGAGAGGGAGAGACCCAGTACTTC,CASSNLVGEGETQYF
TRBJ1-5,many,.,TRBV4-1,TGCGCCAGCAGCCAGGATGTTGGGGTAACCGGCAATCAGCCCCAGCATTTT,CASSQDVGVTGNQPQHF
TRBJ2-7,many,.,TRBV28,TGTGCCACCGTACCCCCCGACAGTGCCTACGAGCAGTACTTC,CATVPPDSAYEQYF
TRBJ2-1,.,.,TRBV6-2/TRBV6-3,TGTGCCAGCAGTTACTTGGGTGAGCAGTTCTTC,CASSYLGEQFF
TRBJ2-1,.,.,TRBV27,TGTGCCAGCAGTTTCCAGGGGCTCTACAATGAGCAGTTCTTC,CASSFQGLYNEQFF
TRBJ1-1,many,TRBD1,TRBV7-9,TGTGCCAGCAGCTTAGGGACAGGGGCGAACACTGAAGCTTTCTTT,CASSLGTGANTEAFF
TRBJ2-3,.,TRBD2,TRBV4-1,TGCGCCAGCAGCCCAAGCGGGAGTATATCCGATATCATTATCGGGTCTGCAGATACGCAGTATTTT,CASSPSGSISDIIIGSADTQYF
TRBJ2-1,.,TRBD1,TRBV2,TGTGCCAGCAGTTTCCCGGGACAGGGGGAAAATGAGCAGTTCTTC,CASSFPGQGENEQFF
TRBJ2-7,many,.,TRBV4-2,TGTGCCAGCAGCCAACTCACAGAGGGTGGGGACGGAGGGCAGGTGCAGTACTTC,CASSQLTEGGDGGQVQYF
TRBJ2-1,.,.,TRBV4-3,TGCGCCAGCAGCCAAACCGGGACTCCCCCTGGATATGAGCAGTTCTTC,CASSQTGTPPGYEQFF
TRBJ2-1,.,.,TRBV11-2,TGTGCCAGCAGCTTATCTTTGCCGGATGAGCAGTTCTTC,CASSLSLPDEQFF
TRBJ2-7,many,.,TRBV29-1,TGCAGCGTCCGCCGGGACGGCGACTACGAGCAGTACTTC,CSVRRDGDYEQYF
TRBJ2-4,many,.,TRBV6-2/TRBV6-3,TGTGCCAGCAGTTACTTGAGAGGGGACGAGGTCAAAAACATTCAGTACTTC,CASSYLRGDEVKNIQYF
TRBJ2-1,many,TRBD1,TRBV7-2,TGTGCCAGCAGCTTTAGGGGGCCACCCTACAATGAGCAGTTCTTC,CASSFRGPPYNEQFF
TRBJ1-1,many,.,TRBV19,TGTGCCAGTAGTCCGGGCTCCGGGGACACTGAAGCTTTCTTT,CASSPGSGDTEAFF
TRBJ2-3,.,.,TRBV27,TGTGCCAGCAGTTTACTAGCGCCGTCCGATACGCAGTATTTT,CASSLLAPSDTQYF
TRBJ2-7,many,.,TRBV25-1,TGTGCCAGCAGTGGGTCGGGCGAGCAGTACTTC,CASSGSGEQYF
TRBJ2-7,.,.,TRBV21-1,TGTGCCAGCAGCAAAGAAGAGTCGGGGCGCCACTACGAGCAGTACTTC,CASSKEESGRHYEQYF
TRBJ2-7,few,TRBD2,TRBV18,TGTGCCAGCTCACCCTACCCGCTAGCGGGAAGTGGCGAGCAGTACTTC,CASSPYPLAGSGEQYF
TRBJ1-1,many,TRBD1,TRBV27,TGTGCCAGCAGTTCGGCACCCGGGACAGGTGAAGCTTTCTTT,CASSSAPGTGEAFF
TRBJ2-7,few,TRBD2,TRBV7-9,TGTGCCAGCAGCTTAGCGCTCGGTAGCGGGGAGCGCTCCTACGAGCAGTACTTC,CASSLALGSGERSYEQYF
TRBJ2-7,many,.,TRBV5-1,TGCGCCAGCAGGACTGCGATCACCCCGGAATACGAGCAGTACTTC,CASRTAITPEYEQYF